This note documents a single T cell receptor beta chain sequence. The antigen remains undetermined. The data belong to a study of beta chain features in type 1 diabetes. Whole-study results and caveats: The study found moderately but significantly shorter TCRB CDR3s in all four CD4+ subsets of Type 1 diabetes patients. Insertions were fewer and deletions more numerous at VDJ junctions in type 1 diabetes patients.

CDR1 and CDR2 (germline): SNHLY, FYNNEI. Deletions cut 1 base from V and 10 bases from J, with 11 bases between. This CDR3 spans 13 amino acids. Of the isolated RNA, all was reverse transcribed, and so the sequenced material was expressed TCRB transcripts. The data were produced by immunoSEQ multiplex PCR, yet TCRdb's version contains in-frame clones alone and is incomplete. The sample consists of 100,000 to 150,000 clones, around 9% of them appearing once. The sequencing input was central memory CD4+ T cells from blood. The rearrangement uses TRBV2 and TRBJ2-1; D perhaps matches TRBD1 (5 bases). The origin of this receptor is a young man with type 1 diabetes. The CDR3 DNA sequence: TGTGCCAGCAGTGAAGTCAGGGCTGGAGAGCAGTTCTTC. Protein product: CASSEVRAGEQFF. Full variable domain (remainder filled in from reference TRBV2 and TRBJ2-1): EPEVTQTPSHQVTQMGQEVILRCVPISNHLYFYWYRQILGQKVEFLVSFYNNEISEKSEIFDDQFSVERPDGSNFTLKIRSTKLEDSAMYFCASSEVRAGEQFFGPGTRLTVL.